The 22 T cell receptor beta chains below all came from one sample that was sequenced in a study of T cell responses to AZD1222 COVID-19 vaccine. Data came from immunoSEQ multiplex PCR; TCRdb stores just in-frame clones and leaves some out. The table lists roughly 120,000 clones, 88% of them singletons. The material was peripheral blood, obtained 28 days after the second AZD1222 dose. Source of these receptors: an adult who received the AZD1222 COVID-19 vaccine.

This chain joins TRBV5-8 and TRBJ2-1; weak D call: TRBD1 (6 bases). CDR1 is SGHTS and CDR2 is YDEGEE in the germline V gene. The V end lost 1 base, the J end lost 6 bases, and 14 bases lay between the germline ends. The CDR3 length is 15 residues. CDR3 coding DNA: TGTGCCAGCAGCTTGTTTGGGTGGGGGCCCAATGAGCAGTTCTTC. It yields the protein CASSLFGWGPNEQFF.

The V gene is TRBV7-6, the J gene TRBJ1-5; TRBD1 is a possible D gene (5 bases). The germline gives CDR1 SGHVS, CDR2 FNYEAQ. With 0 bases removed from V and 3 bases from J, the gap between germline ends came to 9 bases. This CDR3 is built from 15 residues. Written as DNA, the CDR3 is TGTGCCAGCAGCTTAGCCCAGGGTATCAATCAGCCCCAGCATTTT. As protein: CASSLAQGINQPQHF.

The chain couples TRBV19 to TRBJ1-1; 7 nucleotides line up with TRBD1. The length of the CDR3 is 14 residues. Germline lookup yields CDR1 LNHDA and CDR2 SQIVND (reference sequence). Germline trimming cut 4 bases from V and 4 bases from J; bases unmatched to any gene: 6. The CDR3 sequence is CASSREGARTEAFF. In DNA, the CDR3 is TGTGCCAGTAGTAGGGAGGGGGCGCGCACTGAAGCTTTCTTT.

The chain joins TRBV7-8 to TRBJ1-5; 7 bases agree with TRBD1. The CDR3 covers 15 residues. Unmatched junction bases numbered 10, after V lost 5 bases and J lost 6 bases. Germline CDR1 SGHVS, CDR2 FQNEAQ. The CDR3 spells CASSVAQGFPQPQHF. The CDR3 DNA sequence: TGTGCCAGCAGCGTCGCACAGGGGTTTCCTCAGCCCCAGCATTTT. The full variable domain, rest sourced from reference TRBV7-8 and TRBJ1-5, is GAGVSQSPRYKVAKRGQDVALRCDPISGHVSLFWYQQALGQGPEFLTYFQNEAQLDKSGLPSDRFFAERPEGSVSTLKIQRTQQEDSAVYLCASSVAQGFPQPQHFGDGTRLSIL.

With regard to this clone: The junction departs from germline at one end; a sequencing error may be responsible. The chain carries TRBV9 and TRBJ2-7; D gene unclear. This CDR3 has 11 amino acids. Germline V gives CDR1 SGDLS, CDR2 YYNGEE. The DNA for the CDR3 is TGCCCCCATATCCCACCCTACGAGCAGTACTTC. It is translated as CPHIPPYEQYF.

The rearrangement uses TRBV18 and TRBJ1-5; D not resolved. Per the germline V gene, CDR1 is KGHSH and CDR2 is LQKENI. The CDR3 has 15 amino acids. Trimming took off 1 base at V and 2 bases at J, with 9 bases between the two ends. CDR3 DNA: TGTGCCAGCTCACCACTAGGTTTCGGCAATCAGCCCCAGCATTTT. It is translated as CASSPLGFGNQPQHF.

The chain combines TRBV30 with TRBJ1-1; no clear D gene. The CDR3 spans 13 residues. Germline-derived CDR1 and CDR2 are GTSNPN and SVGIG (reference sequence). Trimming left V 0 bases short and J 5 bases short, with 10 bases between. The CDR3 is CAWSVGPWTEAFF. DNA of the CDR3: TGTGCCTGGAGTGTGGGTCCGTGGACTGAAGCTTTCTTT.

The V and J genes are TRBV19 and TRBJ1-6; perhaps TRBD1 as D (5 bases). CDR1 LNHDA and CDR2 SQIVND come from the germline V gene (reference sequence). CDR3 size: 14 residues. Trimming stripped 7 bases from V and 9 bases from J, with 16 bases between. The CDR3 reads CASNRGQRGSPLHF. CDR3 sequence (DNA): TGTGCCAGTAATCGGGGCCAGAGGGGTTCACCCCTCCACTTT.

This chain links TRBV28 with TRBJ1-3; possibly TRBD1 for D (5 bases). The CDR3 runs 18 residues. Trimming took 2 bases from V and 4 from J, leaving 21 bases between them. Germline V gene lookup returns CDR1 MDHEN and CDR2 SYDVKM. The CDR3 loop reads CASSLNLLRGGSGNTIYF. The CDR3 nucleotides are TGTGCCAGCAGTTTAAACTTACTTAGGGGTGGGTCAGGAAACACCATATATTTT.

The chain links TRBV2 to TRBJ1-4; D is unresolved. The CDR3 length is 13 residues. Trimming left V 6 bases short and J 5 bases short, with 10 bases between. The germline CDR1 and CDR2 sequences are SNHLY and FYNNEI. The CDR3 loop is CASRATENEKLFF. The CDR3 DNA is TGTGCCAGCAGGGCTACAGAAAATGAAAAACTGTTTTTT.

CDR3 loop: CASSVGFGNTIYF. The CDR3, as DNA: TGTGCCAGCAGCGTGGGTTTCGGAAACACCATATATTTT. This chain uses TRBV9 with TRBJ1-3; D call uncertain. The germline gives CDR1 SGDLS, CDR2 YYNGEE. The CDR3 spans 13 residues. Between the trimmed V and J ends, which lost 2 bases and 4 bases, there was a span of 7 bases.

J is TRBJ1-2 and V is TRBV20-1, with TRBD1 matching 7 bases. The CDR3 has 11 residues. CDR1 and CDR2 (germline): DFQATT, SNEGSKA (reference sequence). The CDR3 DNA reads TGCAGCGTCACAGGGGAGTGGGGCTACACCTTC. This sequence encodes CSVTGEWGYTF.

The V gene is TRBV28, the J gene TRBJ1-2; D gene unclear. V dropped 8 bases and J dropped 3 bases, with 7 bases sitting between them. CDR1 and CDR2 (germline): MDHEN, SYDVKM. The CDR3 is made up of 11 amino acids. CDR3 sequence: CASEGDYGYTF. The DNA of the CDR3 is TGTGCCAGCGAGGGAGACTATGGCTACACCTTC.

The gene calls are TRBV5-1 and TRBJ2-7; D is unclear. This CDR3 comprises 11 residues. With 5 bases removed from V and 2 bases from J, the gap between germline ends came to 5 bases. In germline, CDR1 is SGHRS, CDR2 YFSETQ. The CDR3 nucleotides are TGCGCCAGCAGTCGCGCCTACGAGCAGTACTTC. This gives the protein CASSRAYEQYF.

The chain couples TRBV6-5 to TRBJ2-7; D is perhaps TRBD1 or TRBD2 (5 bases each). Trimming cost V 4 bases and J 4 bases, with 17 bases left between them. Germline lookup yields CDR1 MNHEY and CDR2 SVGAGI. The CDR3 is made up of 15 amino acids. The CDR3 spells CASSWGRGIGYEQYF. In nucleotides, the CDR3 is TGTGCCAGCAGTTGGGGCCGGGGCATAGGTTACGAGCAGTACTTC.

The V and J genes are TRBV20-1 and TRBJ2-1; D may match TRBD1 or TRBD2 (5 bases each). The V gene's germline CDR1 is DFQATT and CDR2 SNEGSKA (reference sequence). Between the trimmed V and J ends, which lost 3 bases and 2 bases, there was a span of 11 bases. CDR3 size: 14 residues. The CDR3 reads CSASRGPAYNEQFF. CDR3 nucleotide sequence: TGCAGTGCTAGTCGGGGCCCCGCCTACAATGAGCAGTTCTTC.

This clone was seen a single time. The chain carries TRBV7-2 and TRBJ1-6; 7 nucleotides align to TRBD1. Germline assignment: CDR1 SGHTA and CDR2 FQGNSA. This CDR3 comprises 15 residues. V gave up 0 bases and J gave up 7 bases; unmatched junction bases: 3. The CDR3 sequence is CASSLATGINSPLHF. CDR3 bases: TGTGCCAGCAGCTTAGCGACAGGGATAAATTCACCCCTCCACTTT.

This chain links TRBV11-1 with TRBJ2-3; D remains ambiguous. Trimming removed 0 bases from V and 0 bases from J, with 13 bases in between. CDR1 and CDR2 (germline): SGHAT, FQDESV (reference sequence). The CDR3 length is 17 residues. CDR3 bases: TGTGCCAGCAGCTTAGCCTCCTCATTGCTTAGCACAGATACGCAGTATTTT. This encodes CASSLASSLLSTDTQYF.

The V and J genes are TRBV6-6 and TRBJ1-2; perhaps TRBD1 as D (6 bases). The CDR3 contains 14 residues. Germline lookup yields CDR1 MNHNY and CDR2 SVGAGI (reference sequence). V lost 9 bases and J 3 bases, leaving 17 bases between the germline ends. The CDR3 DNA reads as TGTGCCAGTTCCGGGGGCGGCCTTGACTATGGCTACACCTTC. Residues: CASSGGGLDYGYTF.

In its sample, this clone was seen once. The rearrangement joins TRBV6-5 to TRBJ2-2, with D perhaps matching TRBD1 (6 bases). The germline V and J ends were trimmed by 7 bases and 1 base, with 10 bases remaining between them. The CDR3 runs to 14 residues. Germline values: CDR1 MNHEY, CDR2 SVGAGI. The CDR3 protein is CASTLGGNTGELFF. CDR3 coding DNA: TGTGCCAGCACTCTAGGGGGGAACACCGGGGAGCTGTTTTTT.

The V and J genes are TRBV23-1 and TRBJ2-3; 7 positions agree with TRBD1. TRBV23-1 is placed among ORFs of uncertain function. This CDR3 contains 17 residues. V was pared by 4 bases and J by 2 bases, with 12 bases of the junction left unmatched. Here the CDR3 DNA reads TGCGCCAGCAGTCCCCAGCCAGGGGGAAGGGACACAGATACGCAGTATTTT. Translation gives CASSPQPGGRDTDTQYF.

As to this clone: Different DNA sequences within this sample yield the same CDR3. This sequence joins TRBV4-3 and TRBJ2-7; D ambiguous. Germline values: CDR1 LGHNA, CDR2 YSLEER. Trimming left V 0 bases short and J 3 bases short, with 3 bases between. The CDR3 has 12 residues. The CDR3: CASSQEGYEQYF. The CDR3 DNA sequence: TGCGCCAGCAGCCAAGAGGGCTACGAGCAGTACTTC.